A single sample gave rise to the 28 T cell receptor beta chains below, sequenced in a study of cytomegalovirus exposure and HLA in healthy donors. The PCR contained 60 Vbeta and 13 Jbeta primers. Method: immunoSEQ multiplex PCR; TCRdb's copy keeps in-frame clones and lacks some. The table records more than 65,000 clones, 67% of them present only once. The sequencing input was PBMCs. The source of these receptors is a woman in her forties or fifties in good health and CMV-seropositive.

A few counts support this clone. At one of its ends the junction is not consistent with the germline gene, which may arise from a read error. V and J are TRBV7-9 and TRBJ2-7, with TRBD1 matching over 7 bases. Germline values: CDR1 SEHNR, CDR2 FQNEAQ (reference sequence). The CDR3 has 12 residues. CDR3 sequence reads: CSSSHRGSEQYF. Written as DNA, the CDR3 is TGTTCCAGCAGCCACAGGGGAAGCGAGCAGTACTTC.

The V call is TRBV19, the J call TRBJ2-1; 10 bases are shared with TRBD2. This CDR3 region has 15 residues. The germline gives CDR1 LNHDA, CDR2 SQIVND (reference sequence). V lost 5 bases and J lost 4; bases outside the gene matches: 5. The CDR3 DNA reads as TGTGCCAGTAGTGCACTAGCGGGGACATACAATGAGCAGTTCTTC. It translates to CASSALAGTYNEQFF.

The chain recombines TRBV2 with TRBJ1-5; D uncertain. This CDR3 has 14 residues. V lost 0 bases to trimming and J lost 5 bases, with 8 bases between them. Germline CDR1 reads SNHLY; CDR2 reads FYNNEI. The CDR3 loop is CASSEALRDQPQHF. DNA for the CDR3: TGTGCCAGCAGTGAAGCCTTGAGGGATCAGCCCCAGCATTTT.

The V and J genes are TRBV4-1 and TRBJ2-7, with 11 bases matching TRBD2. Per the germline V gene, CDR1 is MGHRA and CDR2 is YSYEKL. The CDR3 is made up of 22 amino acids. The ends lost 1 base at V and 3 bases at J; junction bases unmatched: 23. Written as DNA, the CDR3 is TGCGCCAGCAGCCAAGCCCCCACGCCCCCGGGACTAGCGGCCATGCACCACTACGAGCAGTACTTC. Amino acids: CASSQAPTPPGLAAMHHYEQYF.

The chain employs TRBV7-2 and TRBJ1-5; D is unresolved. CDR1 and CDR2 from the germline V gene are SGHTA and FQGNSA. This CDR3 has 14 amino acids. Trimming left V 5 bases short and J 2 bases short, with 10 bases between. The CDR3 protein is CASSLSGGNQPQHF. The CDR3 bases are TGTGCCAGCAGCCTCTCCGGGGGCAATCAGCCCCAGCATTTT.

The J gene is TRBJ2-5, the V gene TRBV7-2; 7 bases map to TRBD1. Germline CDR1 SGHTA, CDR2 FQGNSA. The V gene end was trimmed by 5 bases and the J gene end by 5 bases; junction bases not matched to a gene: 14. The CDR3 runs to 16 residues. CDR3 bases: TGTGCCAGCAGCGGCCCAGGGGGTTGGGTGTTTGAGACCCAGTACTTC. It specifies CASSGPGGWVFETQYF.

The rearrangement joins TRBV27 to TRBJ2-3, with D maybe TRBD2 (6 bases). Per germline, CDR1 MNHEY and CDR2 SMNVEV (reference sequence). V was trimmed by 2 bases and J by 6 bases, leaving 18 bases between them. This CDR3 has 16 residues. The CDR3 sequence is CASSLDAWGEADTQYF. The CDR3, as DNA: TGTGCCAGCAGTTTAGATGCATGGGGGGAGGCTGATACGCAGTATTTT.

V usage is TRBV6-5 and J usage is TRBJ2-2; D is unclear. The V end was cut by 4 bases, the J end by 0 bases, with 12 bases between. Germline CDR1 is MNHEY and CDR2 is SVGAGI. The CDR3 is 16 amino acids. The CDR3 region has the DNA TGTGCCAGCAGTTTACGACACCTCGCGAACACCGGGGAGCTGTTTTTT. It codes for CASSLRHLANTGELFF.

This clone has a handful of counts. The CDR3 loop is CASSWGQGDEQFF. The CDR3 DNA follows: TGTGCCAGCAGTTGGGGACAGGGGGATGAGCAGTTCTTC. The chain uses TRBV6-5 and TRBJ2-1, with 11 bases that match TRBD1. Germline CDR1 is MNHEY and CDR2 is SVGAGI. This CDR3 has 13 amino acids. J gave up 8 bases and V 4 bases, and 1 base lay outside the gene matches.

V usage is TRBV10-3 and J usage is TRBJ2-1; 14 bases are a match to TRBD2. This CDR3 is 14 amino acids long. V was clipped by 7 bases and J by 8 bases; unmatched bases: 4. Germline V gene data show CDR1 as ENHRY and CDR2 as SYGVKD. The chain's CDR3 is CAIKLGLAGDEQFF. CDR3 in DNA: TGTGCCATCAAATTGGGACTAGCGGGGGATGAGCAGTTCTTC.

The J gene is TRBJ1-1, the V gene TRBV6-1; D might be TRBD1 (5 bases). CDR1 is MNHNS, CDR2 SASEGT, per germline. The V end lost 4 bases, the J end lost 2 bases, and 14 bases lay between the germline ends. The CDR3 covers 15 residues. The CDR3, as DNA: TGTGCCAGCAGTGGGCGACAGAACAAAAACACTGAAGCTTTCTTT. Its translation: CASSGRQNKNTEAFF.

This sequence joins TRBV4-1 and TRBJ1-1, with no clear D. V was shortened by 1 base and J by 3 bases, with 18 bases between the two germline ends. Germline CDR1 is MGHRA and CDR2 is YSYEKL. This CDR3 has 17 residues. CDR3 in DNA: TGCGCCAGCAGCCAAGTATCTTATGGGCCTTTTTACACTGAAGCTTTCTTT. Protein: CASSQVSYGPFYTEAFF.

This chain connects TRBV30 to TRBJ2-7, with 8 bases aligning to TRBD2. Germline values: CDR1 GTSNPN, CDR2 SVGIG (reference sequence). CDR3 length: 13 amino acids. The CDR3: CAFSPGGAYEQHV. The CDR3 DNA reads TGTGCCTTCTCGCCGGGGGGGGCCTACGAGCAGCACGTC.

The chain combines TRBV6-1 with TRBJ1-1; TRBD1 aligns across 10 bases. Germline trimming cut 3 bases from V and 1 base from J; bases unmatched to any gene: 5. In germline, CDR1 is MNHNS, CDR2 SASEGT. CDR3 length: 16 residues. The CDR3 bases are TGTGCCAGCAGTGAGGGACAGGGGATGGCGAACACTGAAGCTTTCTTT. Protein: CASSEGQGMANTEAFF.

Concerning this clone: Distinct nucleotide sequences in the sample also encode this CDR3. The CDR3 nucleotides are TGTGCCAGCAGATCGGACAGGGCGAACACTGAAGCTTTCTTT. It yields the protein CASRSDRANTEAFF. The genes are TRBV7-9 and TRBJ1-1; 8 bases are shared with TRBD1. CDR1 is SEHNR, CDR2 FQNEAQ, per germline (reference sequence). V lost 6 bases to trimming and J lost 1 base; unmatched junction nucleotides: 4. This CDR3 contains 14 residues.

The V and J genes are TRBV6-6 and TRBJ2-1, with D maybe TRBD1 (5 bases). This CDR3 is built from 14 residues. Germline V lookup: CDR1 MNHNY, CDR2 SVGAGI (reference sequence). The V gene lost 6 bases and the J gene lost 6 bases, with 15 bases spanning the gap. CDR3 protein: CASRAKTVPNEQFF. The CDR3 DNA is TGTGCCAGCAGAGCGAAGACAGTACCCAATGAGCAGTTCTTC.

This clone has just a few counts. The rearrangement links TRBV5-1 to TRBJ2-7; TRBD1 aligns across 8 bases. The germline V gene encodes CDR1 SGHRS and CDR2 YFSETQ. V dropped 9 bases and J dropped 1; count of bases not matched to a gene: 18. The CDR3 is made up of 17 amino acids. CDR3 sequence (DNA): TGCGCCATTCCGGGACAGGTGATTCTCGAGGGTTCCTACGAGCAGTACTTC. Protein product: CAIPGQVILEGSYEQYF.

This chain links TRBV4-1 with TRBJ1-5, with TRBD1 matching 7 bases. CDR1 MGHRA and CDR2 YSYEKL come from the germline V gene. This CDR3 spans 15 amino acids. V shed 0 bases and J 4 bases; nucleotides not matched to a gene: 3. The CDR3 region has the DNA TGCGCCAGCAGCCAAGATTGGGACAGAAATCAGCCCCAGCATTTT. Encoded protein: CASSQDWDRNQPQHF.

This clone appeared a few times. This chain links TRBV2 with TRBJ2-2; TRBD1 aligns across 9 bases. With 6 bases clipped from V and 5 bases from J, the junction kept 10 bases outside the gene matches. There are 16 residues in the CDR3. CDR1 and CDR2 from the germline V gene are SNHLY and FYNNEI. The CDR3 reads CASRRTGGALTGELFF. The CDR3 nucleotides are TGTGCCAGCAGAAGAACAGGGGGCGCGTTGACCGGGGAGCTGTTTTTT. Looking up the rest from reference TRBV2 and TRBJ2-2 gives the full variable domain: EPEVTQTPSHQVTQMGQEVILRCVPISNHLYFYWYRQILGQKVEFLVSFYNNEISEKSEIFDDQFSVERPDGSNFTLKIRSTKLEDSAMYFCASRRTGGALTGELFFGEGSRLTVL.

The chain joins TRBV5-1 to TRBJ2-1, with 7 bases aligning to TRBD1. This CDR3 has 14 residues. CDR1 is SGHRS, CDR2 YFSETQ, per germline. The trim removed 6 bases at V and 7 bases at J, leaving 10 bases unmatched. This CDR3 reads CASIRDSLVNEQFF. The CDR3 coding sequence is TGCGCCAGCATCCGGGACAGCCTGGTGAATGAGCAGTTCTTC. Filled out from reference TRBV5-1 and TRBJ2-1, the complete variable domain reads KAGVTQTPRYLIKTRGQQVTLSCSPISGHRSVSWYQQTPGQGLQFLFEYFSETQRNKGNFPGRFSGRQFSNSRSEMNVSTLELGDSALYLCASIRDSLVNEQFFGPGTRLTVL.

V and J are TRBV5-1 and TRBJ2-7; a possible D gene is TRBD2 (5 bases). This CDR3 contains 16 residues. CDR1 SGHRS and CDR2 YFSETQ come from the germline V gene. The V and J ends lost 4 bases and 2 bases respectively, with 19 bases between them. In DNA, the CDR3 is TGCGCCAGCAGCCTTCAACTAGGAAGGGAACCCTACGAGCAGTACTTC. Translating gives CASSLQLGREPYEQYF. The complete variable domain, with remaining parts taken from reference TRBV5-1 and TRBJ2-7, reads KAGVTQTPRYLIKTRGQQVTLSCSPISGHRSVSWYQQTPGQGLQFLFEYFSETQRNKGNFPGRFSGRQFSNSRSEMNVSTLELGDSALYLCASSLQLGREPYEQYFGPGTRLTVT.

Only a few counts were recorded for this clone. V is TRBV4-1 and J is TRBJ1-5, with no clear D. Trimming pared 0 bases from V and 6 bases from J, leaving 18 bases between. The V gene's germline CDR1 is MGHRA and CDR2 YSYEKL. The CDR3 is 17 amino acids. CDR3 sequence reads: CASSQDGSFGEGQPQHF. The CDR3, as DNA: TGCGCCAGCAGCCAAGATGGTTCGTTCGGGGAGGGTCAGCCCCAGCATTTT.

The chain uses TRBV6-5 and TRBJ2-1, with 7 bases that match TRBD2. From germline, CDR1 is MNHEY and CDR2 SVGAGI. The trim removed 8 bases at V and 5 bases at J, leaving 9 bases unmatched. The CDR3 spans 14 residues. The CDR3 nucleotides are TGTGCCAGCCAGAGGAGCGGGGATAACAATGAGCAGTTCTTC. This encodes CASQRSGDNNEQFF.

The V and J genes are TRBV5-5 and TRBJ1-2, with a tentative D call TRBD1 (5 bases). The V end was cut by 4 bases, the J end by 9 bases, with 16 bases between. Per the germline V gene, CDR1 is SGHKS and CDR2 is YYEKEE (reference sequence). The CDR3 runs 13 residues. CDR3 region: CASSAGHLRSYTF. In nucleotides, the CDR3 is TGTGCCAGCAGCGCCGGACACTTAAGGAGCTACACCTTC. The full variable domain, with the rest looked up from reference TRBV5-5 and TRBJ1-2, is DAGVTQSPTHLIKTRGQQVTLRCSPISGHKSVSWYQQVLGQGPQFIFQYYEKEERGRGNFPDRFSARQFPNYSSELNVNALLLGDSALYLCASSAGHLRSYTFGSGTRLTVV.

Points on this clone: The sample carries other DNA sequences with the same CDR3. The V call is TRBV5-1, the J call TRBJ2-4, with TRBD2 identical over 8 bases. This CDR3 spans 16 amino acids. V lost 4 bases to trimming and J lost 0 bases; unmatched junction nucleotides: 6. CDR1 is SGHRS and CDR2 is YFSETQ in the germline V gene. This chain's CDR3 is CASSERTSQAKNIQYF. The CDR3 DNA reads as TGCGCCAGCAGCGAACGGACTAGCCAAGCCAAAAACATTCAGTACTTC. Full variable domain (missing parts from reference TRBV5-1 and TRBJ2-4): KAGVTQTPRYLIKTRGQQVTLSCSPISGHRSVSWYQQTPGQGLQFLFEYFSETQRNKGNFPGRFSGRQFSNSRSEMNVSTLELGDSALYLCASSERTSQAKNIQYFGAGTRLSVL.

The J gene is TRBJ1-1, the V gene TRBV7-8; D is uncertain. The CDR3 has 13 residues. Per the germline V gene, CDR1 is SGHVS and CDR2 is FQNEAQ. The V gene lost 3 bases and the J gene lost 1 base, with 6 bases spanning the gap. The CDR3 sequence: CASSLPGNTEAFF. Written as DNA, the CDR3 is TGTGCCAGCAGCTTGCCAGGGAACACTGAAGCTTTCTTT.

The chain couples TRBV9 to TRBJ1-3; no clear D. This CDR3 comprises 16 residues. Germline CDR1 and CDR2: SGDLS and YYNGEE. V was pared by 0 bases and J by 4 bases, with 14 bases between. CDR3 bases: TGTGCCAGCAGCGTAGATGGTGAGGGAGCAGGAAACACCATATATTTT. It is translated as CASSVDGEGAGNTIYF.

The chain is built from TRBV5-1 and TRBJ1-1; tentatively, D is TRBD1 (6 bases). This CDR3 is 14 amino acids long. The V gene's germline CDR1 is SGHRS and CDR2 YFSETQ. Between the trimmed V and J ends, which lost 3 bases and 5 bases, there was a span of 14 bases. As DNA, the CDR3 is TGCGCCAGCAGCTCAACAGGGTGGAGGACTGAAGCTTTCTTT. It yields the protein CASSSTGWRTEAFF.